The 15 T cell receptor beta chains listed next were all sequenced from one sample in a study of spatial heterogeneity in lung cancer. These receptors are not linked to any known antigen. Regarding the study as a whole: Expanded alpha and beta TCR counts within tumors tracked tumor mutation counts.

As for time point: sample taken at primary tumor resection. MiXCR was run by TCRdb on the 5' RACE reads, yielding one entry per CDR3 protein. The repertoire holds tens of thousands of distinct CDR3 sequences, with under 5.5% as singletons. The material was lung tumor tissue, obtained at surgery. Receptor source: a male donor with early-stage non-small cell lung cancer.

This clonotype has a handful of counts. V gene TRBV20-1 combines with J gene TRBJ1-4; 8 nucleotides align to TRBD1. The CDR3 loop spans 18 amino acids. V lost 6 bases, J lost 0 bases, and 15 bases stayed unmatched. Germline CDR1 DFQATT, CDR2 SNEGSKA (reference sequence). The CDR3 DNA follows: TGCAGTGCACCGCATTCTCGACAGGGGCTTGCAACTAATGAAAAACTGTTTTTT. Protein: CSAPHSRQGLATNEKLFF.

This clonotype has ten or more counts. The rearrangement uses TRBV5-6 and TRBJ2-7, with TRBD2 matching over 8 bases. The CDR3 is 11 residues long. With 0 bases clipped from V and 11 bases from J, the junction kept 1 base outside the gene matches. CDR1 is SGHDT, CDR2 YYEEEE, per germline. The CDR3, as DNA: TGTGCCAGCAGCTTGGGGCGGGGGGAGTACTTC. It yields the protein CASSLGRGEYF. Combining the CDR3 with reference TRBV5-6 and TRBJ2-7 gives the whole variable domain DAGVTQSPTHLIKTRGQQVTLRCSPKSGHDTVSWYQQALGQGPQFIFQYYEEEERQRGNFPDRFSGHQFPNYSSELNVNALLLGDSALYLCASSLGRGEYFGPGTRLTVT.

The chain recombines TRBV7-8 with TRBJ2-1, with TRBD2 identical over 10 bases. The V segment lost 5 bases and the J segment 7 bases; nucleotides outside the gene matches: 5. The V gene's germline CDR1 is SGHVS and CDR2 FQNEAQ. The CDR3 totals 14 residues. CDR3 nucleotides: TGTGCCAGCAGCCCTAGCGGGAGTCCGAATGAGCAGTTCTTC. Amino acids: CASSPSGSPNEQFF.

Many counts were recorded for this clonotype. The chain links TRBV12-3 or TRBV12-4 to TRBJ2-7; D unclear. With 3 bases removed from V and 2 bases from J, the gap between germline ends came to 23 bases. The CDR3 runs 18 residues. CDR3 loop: CASSLGYRPALRPYEQYF. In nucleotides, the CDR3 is TGTGCCAGCAGTTTGGGGTATCGTCCCGCACTCCGTCCCTACGAGCAGTACTTC.

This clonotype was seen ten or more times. For the CDR3, the DNA is TGTGCCAGTGGTGGGGTGGATACGCAGTATTTT. It codes for CASGGVDTQYF. The chain recombines TRBV7-8 with TRBJ2-3; D uncertain. The CDR3 contains 11 residues. V was shortened by 9 bases and J by 6 bases, with 10 bases between the two germline ends. Germline loops: CDR1 SGHVS, CDR2 FQNEAQ.

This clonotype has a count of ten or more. Here the CDR3 reads CASSLTGTGGAGELFF. CDR3 sequence (DNA): TGTGCCAGCAGCCTTACCGGGACAGGGGGCGCCGGGGAGCTGTTTTTT. The V and J genes are TRBV9 and TRBJ2-2; 12 positions match TRBD1. After removal of 4 bases from V and 6 bases from J, the junction contained 7 bases not matched to a gene. CDR3 length: 16 residues. The germline V gene encodes CDR1 SGDLS and CDR2 YYNGEE.

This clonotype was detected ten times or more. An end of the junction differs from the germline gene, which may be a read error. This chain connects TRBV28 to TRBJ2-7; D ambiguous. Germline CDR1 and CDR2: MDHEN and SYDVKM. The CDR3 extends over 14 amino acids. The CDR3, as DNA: TGTACCAGCAGTTCCACGGACCAAAGCACCGAGCAGTACTTC. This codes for CTSSSTDQSTEQYF.

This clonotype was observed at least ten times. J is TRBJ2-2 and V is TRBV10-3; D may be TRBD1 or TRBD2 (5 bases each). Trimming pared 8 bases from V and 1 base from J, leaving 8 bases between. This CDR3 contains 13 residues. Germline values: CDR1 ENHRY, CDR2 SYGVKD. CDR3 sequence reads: CAIGTGNTGELFF. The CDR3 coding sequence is TGTGCCATCGGGACGGGGAACACCGGGGAGCTGTTTTTT.

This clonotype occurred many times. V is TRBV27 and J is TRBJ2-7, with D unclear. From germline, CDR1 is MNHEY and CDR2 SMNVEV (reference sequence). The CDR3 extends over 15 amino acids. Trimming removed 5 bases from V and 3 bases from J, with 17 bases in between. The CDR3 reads CASSTPDRVGYEQYF. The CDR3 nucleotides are TGTGCCAGCAGTACCCCGGACCGGGTTGGCTACGAGCAGTACTTC.

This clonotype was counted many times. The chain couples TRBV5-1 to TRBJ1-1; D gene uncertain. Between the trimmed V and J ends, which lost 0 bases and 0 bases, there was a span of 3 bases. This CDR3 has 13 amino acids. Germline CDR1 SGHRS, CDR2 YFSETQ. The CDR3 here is CASSLGVNTEAFF. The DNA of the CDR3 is TGCGCCAGCAGCTTGGGAGTGAACACTGAAGCTTTCTTT.

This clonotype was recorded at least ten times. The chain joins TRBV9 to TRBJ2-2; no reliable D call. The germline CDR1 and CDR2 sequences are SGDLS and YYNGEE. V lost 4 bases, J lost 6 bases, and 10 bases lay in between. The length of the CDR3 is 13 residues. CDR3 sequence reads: CASSPWGAGELFF. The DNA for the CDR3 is TGTGCCAGCAGCCCTTGGGGTGCCGGGGAGCTGTTTTTT.

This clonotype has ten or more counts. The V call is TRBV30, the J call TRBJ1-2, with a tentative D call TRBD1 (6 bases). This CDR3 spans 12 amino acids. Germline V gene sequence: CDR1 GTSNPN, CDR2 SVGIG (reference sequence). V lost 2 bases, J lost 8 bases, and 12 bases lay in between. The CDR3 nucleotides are TGTGCCTGGAGTTCAAGGGGGAGAGGCTACACCTTC. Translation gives CAWSSRGRGYTF.

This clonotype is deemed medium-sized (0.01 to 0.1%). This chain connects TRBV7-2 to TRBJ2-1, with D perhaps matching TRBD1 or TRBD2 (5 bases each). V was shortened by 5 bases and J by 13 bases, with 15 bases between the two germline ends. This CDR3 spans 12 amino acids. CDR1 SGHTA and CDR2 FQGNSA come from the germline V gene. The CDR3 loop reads CASSRLGTNQFF. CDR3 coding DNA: TGTGCCAGCAGCCGCTTAGGGACCAATCAGTTCTTC.

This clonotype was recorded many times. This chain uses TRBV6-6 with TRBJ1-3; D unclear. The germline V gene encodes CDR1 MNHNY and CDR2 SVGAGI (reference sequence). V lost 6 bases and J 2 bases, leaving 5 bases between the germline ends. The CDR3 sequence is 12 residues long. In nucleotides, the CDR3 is TGTGCCAGCAGCCGCGCTGGAAACACCATATATTTT. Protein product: CASSRAGNTIYF.

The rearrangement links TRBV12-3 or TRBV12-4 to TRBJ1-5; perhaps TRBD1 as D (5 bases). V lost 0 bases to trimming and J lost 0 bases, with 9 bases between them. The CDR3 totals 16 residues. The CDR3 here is CASSLASGISNQPQHF. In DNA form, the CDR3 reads TGTGCCAGCAGTTTAGCGTCAGGGATTAGCAATCAGCCCCAGCATTTT.